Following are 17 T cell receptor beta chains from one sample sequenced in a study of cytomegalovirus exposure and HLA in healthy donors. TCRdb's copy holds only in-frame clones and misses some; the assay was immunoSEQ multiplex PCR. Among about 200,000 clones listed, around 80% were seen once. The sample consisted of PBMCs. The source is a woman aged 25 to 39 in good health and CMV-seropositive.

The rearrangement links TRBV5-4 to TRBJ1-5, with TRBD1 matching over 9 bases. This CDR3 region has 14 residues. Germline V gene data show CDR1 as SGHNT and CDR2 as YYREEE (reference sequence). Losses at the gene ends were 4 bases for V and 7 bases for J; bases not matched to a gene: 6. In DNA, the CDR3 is TGTGCCAGCAGCCAGGGGACAGGGAACCAGCCCCAGCATTTT. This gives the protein CASSQGTGNQPQHF.

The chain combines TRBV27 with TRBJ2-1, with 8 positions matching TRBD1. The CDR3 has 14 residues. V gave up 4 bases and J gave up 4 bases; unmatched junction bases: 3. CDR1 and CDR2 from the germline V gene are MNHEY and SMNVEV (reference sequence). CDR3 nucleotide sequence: TGTGCCAGCAGTTGGGACAGGCGATACAATGAGCAGTTCTTC. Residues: CASSWDRRYNEQFF.

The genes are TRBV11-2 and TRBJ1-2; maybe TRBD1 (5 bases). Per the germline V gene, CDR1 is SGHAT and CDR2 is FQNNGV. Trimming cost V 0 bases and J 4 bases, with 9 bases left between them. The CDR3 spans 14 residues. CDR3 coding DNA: TGTGCCAGCAGCTTAGATAGACAGTCCTATGGCTACACCTTC. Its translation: CASSLDRQSYGYTF.

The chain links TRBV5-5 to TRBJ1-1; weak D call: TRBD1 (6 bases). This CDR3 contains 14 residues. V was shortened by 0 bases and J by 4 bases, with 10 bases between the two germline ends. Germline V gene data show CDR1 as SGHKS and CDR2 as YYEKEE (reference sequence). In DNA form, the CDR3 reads TGTGCCAGCAGCTTGGAACAGGGCGTCACTGAAGCTTTCTTT. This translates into CASSLEQGVTEAFF.

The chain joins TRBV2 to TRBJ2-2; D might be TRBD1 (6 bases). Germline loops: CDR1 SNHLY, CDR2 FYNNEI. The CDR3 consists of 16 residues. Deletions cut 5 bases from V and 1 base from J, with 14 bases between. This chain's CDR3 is CASSLTGTLNTGELFF. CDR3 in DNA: TGTGCCAGCAGTTTAACCGGGACACTGAACACCGGGGAGCTGTTTTTT.

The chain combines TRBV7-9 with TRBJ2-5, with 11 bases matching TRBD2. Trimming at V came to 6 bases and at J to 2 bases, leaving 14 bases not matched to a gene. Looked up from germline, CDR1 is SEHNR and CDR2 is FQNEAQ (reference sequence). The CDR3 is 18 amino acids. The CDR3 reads CASSRNPLAGGQQETQYF. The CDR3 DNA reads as TGTGCCAGCAGTCGAAACCCTCTAGCGGGAGGCCAACAAGAGACCCAGTACTTC.

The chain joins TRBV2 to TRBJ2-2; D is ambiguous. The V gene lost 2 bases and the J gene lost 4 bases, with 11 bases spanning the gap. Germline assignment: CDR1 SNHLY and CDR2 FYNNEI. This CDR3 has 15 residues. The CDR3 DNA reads TGTGCCAGCAGTGAACGAAGGCCTAGCACCGGGGAGCTGTTTTTT. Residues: CASSERRPSTGELFF.

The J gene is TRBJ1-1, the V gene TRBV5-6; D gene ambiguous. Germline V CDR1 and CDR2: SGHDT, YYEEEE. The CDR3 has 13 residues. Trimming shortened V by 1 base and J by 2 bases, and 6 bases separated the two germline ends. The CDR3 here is CASSLRGNTEAFF. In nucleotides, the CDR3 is TGTGCCAGCAGCTTGCGAGGAAACACTGAAGCTTTCTTT.

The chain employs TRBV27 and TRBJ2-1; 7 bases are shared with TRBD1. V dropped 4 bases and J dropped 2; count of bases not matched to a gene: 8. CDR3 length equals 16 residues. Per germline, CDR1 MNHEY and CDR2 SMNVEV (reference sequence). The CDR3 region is CASSYRGTGAYNEQFF. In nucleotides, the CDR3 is TGTGCCAGCAGTTATAGGGGTACAGGGGCCTACAATGAGCAGTTCTTC.

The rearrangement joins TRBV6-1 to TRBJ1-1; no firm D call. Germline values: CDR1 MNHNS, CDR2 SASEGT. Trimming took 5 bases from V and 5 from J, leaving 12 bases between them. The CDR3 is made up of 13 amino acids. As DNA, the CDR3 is TGTGCCAGCAGTTGGGAGCAGAGGACTGAAGCTTTCTTT. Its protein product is CASSWEQRTEAFF.

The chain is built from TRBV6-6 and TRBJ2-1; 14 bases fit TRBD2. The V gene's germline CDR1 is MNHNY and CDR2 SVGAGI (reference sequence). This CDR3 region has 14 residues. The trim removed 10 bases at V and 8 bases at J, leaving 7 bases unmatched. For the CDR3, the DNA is TGTGCCATCGGGGGGACTAGCGGGAGCTATGAGCAGTTCTTC. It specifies CAIGGTSGSYEQFF.

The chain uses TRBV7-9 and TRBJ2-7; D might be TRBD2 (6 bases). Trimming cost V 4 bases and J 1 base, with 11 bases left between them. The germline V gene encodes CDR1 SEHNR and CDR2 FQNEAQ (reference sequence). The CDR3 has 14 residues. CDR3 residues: CASSYRERSYEQYF. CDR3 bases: TGTGCCAGCAGCTATCGGGAGCGTTCCTACGAGCAGTACTTC. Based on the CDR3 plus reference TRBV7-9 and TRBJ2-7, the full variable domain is DTGVSQNPRHKITKRGQNVTFRCDPISEHNRLYWYRQTLGQGPEFLTYFQNEAQLEKSRLLSDRFSAERPKGSFSTLEIQRTEQGDSAMYLCASSYRERSYEQYFGPGTRLTVT.

CDR3 loop: CASSRTGDNYGYTF. The CDR3 DNA is TGTGCCAGCAGCCGGACAGGGGATAACTATGGCTACACCTTC. This chain uses TRBV11-2 with TRBJ1-2; 9 bases fit TRBD1. The CDR3 is 14 residues long. The J segment lost 1 base and the V segment lost 5 bases, leaving 2 bases of the junction unmatched. Germline CDR1 is SGHAT and CDR2 is FQNNGV.

The DNA of the CDR3 is TGTGCCAGCAGCCCCCTAGCGGGAGTCTACAATGAGCAGTTCTTC. It translates to CASSPLAGVYNEQFF. V usage is TRBV6-4 and J usage is TRBJ2-1, with 10 bases identical to TRBD2. The trim removed 6 bases at V and 3 bases at J, leaving 5 bases unmatched. The CDR3 consists of 15 residues. Germline CDR1 reads MRHNA; CDR2 reads SNTAGT.

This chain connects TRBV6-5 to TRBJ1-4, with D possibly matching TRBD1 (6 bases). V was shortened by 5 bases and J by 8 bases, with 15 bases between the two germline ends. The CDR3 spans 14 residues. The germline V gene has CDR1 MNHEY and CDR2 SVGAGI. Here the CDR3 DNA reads TGTGCCAGCAGTGACAACAGGGTGCGGGAAAAACTGTTTTTT. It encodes CASSDNRVREKLFF.

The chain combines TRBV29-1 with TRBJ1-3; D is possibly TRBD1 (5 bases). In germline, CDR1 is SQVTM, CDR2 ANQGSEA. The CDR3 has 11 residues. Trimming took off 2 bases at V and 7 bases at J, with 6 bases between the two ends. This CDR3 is CSVERGNTIYF. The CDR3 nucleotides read TGCAGCGTTGAAAGGGGCAACACCATATATTTT.

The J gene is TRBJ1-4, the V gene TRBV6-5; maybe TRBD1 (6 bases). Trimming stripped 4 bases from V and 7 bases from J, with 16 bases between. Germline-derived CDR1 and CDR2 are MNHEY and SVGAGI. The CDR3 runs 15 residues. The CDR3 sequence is CASSSGTLRVEKLFF. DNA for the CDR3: TGTGCCAGCAGTTCCGGGACACTCAGGGTTGAAAAACTGTTTTTT.